This T cell receptor (beta chain) comes out of a study of blood T cell repertoires in COVID-19. This CDR3 has 13 amino acids. Losses at the gene ends were 4 bases for V and 6 bases for J; bases not matched to a gene: 2. Per the germline V gene, CDR1 is SGHTA and CDR2 is FQGNSA. Under the authors' procedure: Estimation of nucleated cell counts relied on the amplification of reference gene primers. The data were produced by immunoSEQ multiplex PCR, yet TCRdb's version contains in-frame clones alone and is incomplete. The D gene and trimming were derived from the DNA, and the V and J assignments and clone size from that table. This sample has hundreds of thousands of clones; around nine tenths occur once, and the top ten carry roughly 2%.

This receptor was identified in a woman between 40 and 55 years old who had recovered from COVID-19. The material sequenced was peripheral blood. V usage is TRBV7-2 and J usage is TRBJ2-7; 11 bases are shared with TRBD2. CDR3 sequence: CASSSLAGGEQYF. In DNA form, the CDR3 reads TGTGCCAGCAGCTCTCTAGCGGGAGGCGAGCAGTACTTC.